This record concerns one T cell receptor beta chain sequence. These data are taken from a study of human T cells and chemical hapten exposure. Regarding time point: patch test 1, 2 weeks after DPC sensitization. Specified treatment: therapeutic diphenylcyclopropenone sensitization with weekly scalp DPC. TCRdb passed the RACE reads through MiXCR, listing each CDR3 protein once. The profile shows 380,000 or so distinct CDR3 sequences, 4% to 5.5% of them singletons. Germline CDR1 and CDR2: SGHTA and FQGNSA. Germline trimming cut 5 bases from V and 2 bases from J; bases unmatched to any gene: 9. The CDR3 is 17 amino acids.

The chain is built from TRBV7-2 and TRBJ1-2, with 12 bases aligning to TRBD1. This receptor was taken from a woman aged 45 to 65 with alopecia areata. Some clones in this sample may be carry-over from other donors' samples. The source was whole blood, collected in connection with sensitization to the hapten diphenylcyclopropenone (DPC). The CDR3, as DNA: TGTGCCAGCAGCCCACAGGGACAGGGGGCGCAAAACTATGGCTACACCTTC. It yields the protein CASSPQGQGAQNYGYTF.